This T cell receptor (beta chain) was identified in a study of shared clonotypes between healthy human individuals. Study information: Sampling drew on donors who were a couple of women and three men aged 18 to 49.

Genomic DNA of unsorted samples came from roughly 90 million PBMCs. Germline-derived CDR1 and CDR2 are LNHDA and SQIVND (reference sequence). V was clipped by 1 base and J by 2 bases, with 11 bases between them. This CDR3 has 15 residues. Unsorted PBMC DNA went through sequencing on ten immunoSEQ deep assay plates. Assay: immunoSEQ multiplex PCR; the TCRdb copy retains only in-frame clones and omits some. The sample holds about 520,000 clones, more than 75% seen once. The sequence derives from a woman aged 40 to 50 in good health. Some clones in this sample may be carry-over from other donors' samples. The genes are TRBV19 and TRBJ2-5; possibly TRBD2 for D (5 bases). Sequencing used PBMCs. The CDR3 DNA follows: TGTGCCAGTAGTATAGGGGGAGCGGATCAAGAGACCCAGTACTTC. It codes for CASSIGGADQETQYF.